The rows below give T cell receptor beta chains drawn from one sample of a study of blood T cell repertoires in COVID-19. Measured with immunoSEQ multiplex PCR; TCRdb has only the in-frame clones, and not every one. The table records roughly 100,000 clones, about three quarters of them present only once. Sequences were obtained from peripheral blood. These receptors came from a man older than 75 with acute or convalescent COVID-19. Each CDR3 is given without its conserved first and last residue.

j_gene: TRBJ2-7; v_gene: TRBV7-9; len: 14; CDR3aa: ASSPDTGSVTYEQY
j_gene: TRBJ2-2; v_gene: TRBV7-3; len: 14; CDR3aa: ASSLMGTGKAGELF
j_gene: TRBJ2-1; v_gene: TRBV4-3; len: 13; CDR3aa: ASSQDSGTYNEQF
j_gene: TRBJ2-7; v_gene: TRBV27; len: 11; CDR3aa: ASSTGGRYEQY
j_gene: TRBJ2-2; v_gene: TRBV2; len: 15; CDR3aa: ASREGAGGPVTGELF
j_gene: TRBJ2-3; v_gene: TRBV7-3; len: 14; CDR3aa: ASSSGLAGFTDTQY
j_gene: TRBJ2-7; v_gene: TRBV19; len: 13; CDR3aa: ASSLSTAVSYEQY
j_gene: TRBJ2-3; v_gene: TRBV28; len: 14; CDR3aa: ASSLSASGGGDTQY
j_gene: TRBJ2-7; v_gene: TRBV9; len: 13; CDR3aa: ASSVEIAGDGEQY
j_gene: TRBJ2-1; v_gene: TRBV6-5; len: 11; CDR3aa: ASSRGAYNEQF